The sequence of this T cell receptor (beta chain) was determined in a study of blood T cell repertoires in COVID-19. Enrolled during active infection, Seattle patients were then followed longitudinally. In the study's own analysis: Estimated nucleated cell counts came from reference gene primer amplification. The table came from immunoSEQ multiplex PCR; TCRdb's copy has only in-frame clones and leaves some out. V and J calls and clone size are as listed in that table; D and trimming were resolved from the DNA. The sample consists of about 160,000 clones, 79% of them appearing once. This clone was counted only a few times. This clonotype originated in a woman in her sixties or seventies with COVID-19, enrolled during active disease. Sequences were obtained from peripheral blood.

Written as DNA, the CDR3 is TGTGCCAGCAGTGACAGGGATAATTCACCCCTCCACTTT. Translating it yields CASSDRDNSPLHF. The chain links TRBV6-1 to TRBJ1-6; D is perhaps TRBD1 (5 bases). Deletions cut 3 bases from V and 5 bases from J, with 5 bases between. Germline loops: CDR1 MNHNS, CDR2 SASEGT. The CDR3 has 13 residues.